One and the same sample provided the 32 T cell receptor beta chains below, sequenced in a study of CD8 T cells in Susac syndrome. The RNA, about 0.45 to 1 ug, was put through reverse transcription using random hexamers. TCRdb redid the calling of the immunoSEQ multiplex PCR reads with MiXCR, one entry per CDR3 protein. The table has about 210,000 distinct CDR3 sequences, 95% seen once. The sample taken for sequencing was CD4+ T cells from PBMCs. The receptors come from a human donor with multiple sclerosis.

The V call is TRBV10-3, the J call TRBJ2-2, with D perhaps TRBD1 or TRBD2 (5 bases each). Germline V gene lookup returns CDR1 ENHRY and CDR2 SYGVKD. This CDR3 has 15 amino acids. Trimming took off 8 bases at V and 1 base at J, with 14 bases between the two ends. The CDR3 sequence is CAIGVGAENTGELFF. In nucleotides, the CDR3 is TGTGCCATCGGGGTCGGGGCGGAGAACACCGGGGAGCTGTTTTTT.

This chain connects TRBV5-6 to TRBJ2-5; tentatively, D is TRBD1 or TRBD2 (5 bases each). The CDR3 runs to 14 residues. Trimming took off 1 base at V and 4 bases at J, with 11 bases between the two ends. Looked up from germline, CDR1 is SGHDT and CDR2 is YYEEEE. CDR3 protein: CASSLMVGGETQYF. The CDR3 nucleotides are TGTGCCAGCAGCTTGATGGTTGGGGGAGAGACCCAGTACTTC.

Regarding this clonotype: The germline gene is not matched at one end of the junction; a read error may be the cause. The V call is TRBV14, the J call TRBJ2-7; 11 bases are shared with TRBD2. This CDR3 has 13 amino acids. Germline V gives CDR1 SGHDN, CDR2 FVKESK. The CDR3 nucleotides are TGTGCCAGCAGCCTCGGGACTAGCGGTTTGTACAACTTC. Translated: CASSLGTSGLYNF. Variable domain in full (rest from reference TRBV14 and TRBJ2-7): EAGVTQFPSHSVIEKGQTVTLRCDPISGHDNLYWYRRVMGKEIKFLLHFVKESKQDESGMPNNRFLAERTGGTYSTLKVQPAELEDSGVYFCASSLGTSGLYNFGPGTRLTVT.

The gene calls are TRBV20-1 and TRBJ2-7; D uncertain. The V end was cut by 5 bases, the J end by 3 bases, with 8 bases between. The CDR3 extends over 11 amino acids. Germline V gene data show CDR1 as DFQATT and CDR2 as SNEGSKA (reference sequence). CDR3 sequence: CSALALYEQYF. DNA of the CDR3: TGCAGTGCTTTGGCTCTCTACGAGCAGTACTTC.

The rearrangement joins TRBV9 to TRBJ1-2; 9 bases map to TRBD1. Germline V gives CDR1 SGDLS, CDR2 YYNGEE. V lost 4 bases, J lost 2 bases, and 9 bases stayed unmatched. This CDR3 is 16 amino acids long. The CDR3 DNA reads TGTGCCAGCAGCCCAGACCCGGGACAGGGAAACTATGGCTACACCTTC. It is translated as CASSPDPGQGNYGYTF.

The chain recombines TRBV29-1 with TRBJ1-2; no clear D. Germline CDR1 reads SQVTM; CDR2 reads ANQGSEA. The germline V and J ends were trimmed by 3 bases and 9 bases, with 14 bases remaining between them. The CDR3 loop spans 12 amino acids. CDR3 nucleotide sequence: TGCAGCGTTGAGATGGGCGATGGTAGCTACACCTTC. It codes for CSVEMGDGSYTF.

The chain has TRBV27 and TRBJ2-1; 7 bases line up with TRBD2. Germline V gene lookup returns CDR1 MNHEY and CDR2 SMNVEV (reference sequence). CDR3 length equals 15 residues. The V segment lost 6 bases and the J segment 2 bases; nucleotides outside the gene matches: 7. The chain's CDR3 is CASRLESGAYNEQFF. The CDR3 nucleotides read TGTGCCAGCAGATTGGAGAGCGGGGCCTACAATGAGCAGTTCTTC.

This clonotype was observed a single time. This chain uses TRBV30 with TRBJ2-5, with D possibly TRBD1 on 6 matching bases. Germline V gene sequence: CDR1 GTSNPN, CDR2 SVGIG (reference sequence). This CDR3 contains 12 residues. V was shortened by 3 bases and J by 9 bases, with 14 bases between the two germline ends. The CDR3 coding sequence is TGTGCCTGGAGCCCCGGACAGTCGGCCCAGTACTTC. It codes for CAWSPGQSAQYF.

The V gene is TRBV19, the J gene TRBJ2-3; no clear D gene. This CDR3 is built from 13 residues. Trimming took off 8 bases at V and 2 bases at J, with 11 bases between the two ends. Germline-derived CDR1 and CDR2 are LNHDA and SQIVND (reference sequence). The CDR3 nucleotides read TGTGCCAGTTCCAGAAAAATCACAGATACGCAGTATTTT. Translated: CASSRKITDTQYF.

The genes are TRBV29-1 and TRBJ1-2, with D possibly being TRBD1 (6 bases). The germline CDR1 and CDR2 sequences are SQVTM and ANQGSEA. Trimming stripped 1 base from V and 6 bases from J, with 12 bases between. The CDR3 runs 13 residues. The CDR3 sequence: CSVEVPRDNGYTF. The CDR3 DNA reads TGCAGCGTTGAAGTTCCCAGGGACAATGGCTACACCTTC.

V usage is TRBV7-2 and J usage is TRBJ2-1; D remains ambiguous. The V gene lost 5 bases and the J gene lost 9 bases, with 14 bases spanning the gap. CDR1 is SGHTA and CDR2 is FQGNSA in the germline V gene. CDR3 size: 13 residues. The CDR3 loop is CASSPLRGSEQFF. DNA of the CDR3: TGTGCCAGCAGCCCCCTACGCGGAAGTGAGCAGTTCTTC.

In its sample, this clonotype was seen once. CDR3 in DNA: TGTGCCAGCAGTTTAGGTCACCCAGGGGCCTCTGGGGCCAACGTCCTGACTTTC. As protein: CASSLGHPGASGANVLTF. This chain joins TRBV27 and TRBJ2-6; tentative D call: TRBD1 (6 bases). Trimming left V 2 bases short and J 0 bases short, with 14 bases between. This CDR3 has 18 amino acids. The germline CDR1 and CDR2 sequences are MNHEY and SMNVEV (reference sequence).

The chain carries TRBV25-1 and TRBJ1-6, with D possibly TRBD1 on 5 matching bases. In germline, CDR1 is MGHDK, CDR2 SYGVNS. With 3 bases removed from V and 13 bases from J, the gap between germline ends came to 10 bases. The CDR3 extends over 12 amino acids. CDR3 amino acids: CASSDGAGPLHF. The CDR3 nucleotides read TGTGCCAGCAGTGATGGGGCTGGGCCCCTCCACTTT. Filled out from reference TRBV25-1 and TRBJ1-6, the complete variable domain reads EADIYQTPRYLVIGTGKKITLECSQTMGHDKMYWYQQDPGMELHLIHYSYGVNSTEKGDLSSESTVSRIRTEHFPLTLESARPSHTSQYLCASSDGAGPLHFGNGTRLTVT.

V usage is TRBV15 and J usage is TRBJ2-4, with TRBD1 matching over 8 bases. The length of the CDR3 is 14 residues. The germline CDR1 and CDR2 sequences are LNHNV and YYDKDF (reference sequence). V was pared by 1 base and J by 9 bases, with 5 bases of the junction left unmatched. The CDR3 spells CATSRADRASIQYF. CDR3 nucleotide sequence: TGTGCCACCAGCAGAGCGGACAGGGCGAGCATTCAGTACTTC.

The J gene is TRBJ1-5, the V gene TRBV12-3 or TRBV12-4; D might be TRBD1 (6 bases). The V end was cut by 6 bases, the J end by 0 bases, with 15 bases between. CDR3 length: 16 residues. CDR3 amino acids: CASSDSDRFSNQPQHF. CDR3 sequence (DNA): TGTGCCAGCAGCGACTCGGACAGATTTAGCAATCAGCCCCAGCATTTT.

V gene TRBV20-1 combines with J gene TRBJ2-3; 7 nucleotides align to TRBD1. Germline V gives CDR1 DFQATT, CDR2 SNEGSKA (reference sequence). The trim removed 6 bases at V and 4 bases at J, leaving 13 bases unmatched. The CDR3 has 15 amino acids. The chain's CDR3 is CSAERQGPDADTQYF. Written as DNA, the CDR3 is TGCAGTGCGGAGAGACAGGGTCCAGATGCAGATACGCAGTATTTT.

The chain links TRBV3-1 to TRBJ1-2, with D unclear. Trimming stripped 4 bases from V and 8 bases from J, with 8 bases between. Germline CDR1 and CDR2: LGHDT and YNNKEL (reference sequence). The CDR3 covers 11 residues. The CDR3 DNA sequence: TGTGCCAGCAGCCTAAATAACGGCTACACCTTC. It specifies CASSLNNGYTF.

This sequence joins TRBV3-1 and TRBJ2-7; D not certain. Germline V gives CDR1 LGHDT, CDR2 YNNKEL (reference sequence). This CDR3 spans 13 amino acids. The germline V and J ends were trimmed by 1 base and 6 bases, with 10 bases remaining between them. Here the CDR3 reads CASSQARASEQYF. The CDR3 nucleotides read TGTGCCAGCAGCCAAGCGCGCGCCTCCGAGCAGTACTTC.

The CDR3 here is CASSYRQYNSPLHF. The CDR3 bases are TGTGCCAGCAGTTATCGGCAGTATAATTCACCCCTCCACTTT. The gene calls are TRBV6-6 and TRBJ1-6; D gene uncertain. This CDR3 is built from 14 residues. Germline lookup yields CDR1 MNHNY and CDR2 SVGAGI (reference sequence). With 3 bases removed from V and 4 bases from J, the gap between germline ends came to 7 bases.

The J gene is TRBJ2-3, the V gene TRBV7-9; D possibly corresponds to TRBD1 (5 bases). CDR3 length equals 14 residues. Per the germline V gene, CDR1 is SEHNR and CDR2 is FQNEAQ (reference sequence). V lost 5 bases, J lost 10 bases, and 19 bases lay in between. CDR3 region: CASSAYDQGLPQYF. The CDR3, as DNA: TGTGCCAGCAGCGCGTATGACCAGGGTTTGCCGCAGTATTTT.

The chain links TRBV7-8 to TRBJ1-1; the D is unclear. The germline V gene has CDR1 SGHVS and CDR2 FQNEAQ. CDR3 length: 12 amino acids. The V end was cut by 1 base, the J end by 7 bases, with 7 bases between. In nucleotides, the CDR3 is TGTGCCAGCAGCTTAGGAAGAGGTGAAGCTTTCTTT. This codes for CASSLGRGEAFF.

The chain combines TRBV6-5 with TRBJ1-1; D might be TRBD1 (5 bases). Germline CDR1 is MNHEY and CDR2 is SVGAGI. V shed 6 bases and J shed 5 bases, with 16 bases lying between them. The CDR3 consists of 14 residues. The chain's CDR3 is CASSFVGERTEAFF. The CDR3 nucleotides are TGTGCCAGCAGCTTTGTAGGGGAAAGAACTGAAGCTTTCTTT.

This clonotype was counted a single time. One junction end does not reproduce the germline sequence, and a read error may be involved. This chain links TRBV29-1 with TRBJ2-1; the match to TRBD2 covers 11 bases. CDR1 and CDR2 from the germline V gene are SQVTM and ANQGSEA. This CDR3 has 13 residues. In DNA, the CDR3 is TGCAGCGTTGAAGCGGGGCTAGCGGGGGGATGGATCTTC. Residues: CSVEAGLAGGWIF.

The chain combines TRBV9 with TRBJ2-1; D is possibly TRBD2 (6 bases). V lost 0 bases, J lost 2 bases, and 15 bases lay in between. The CDR3 length is 17 residues. The germline gives CDR1 SGDLS, CDR2 YYNGEE. In DNA, the CDR3 is TGTGCCAGCAGCGTAGCTACGGCGGGGAGGCCCTACAATGAGCAGTTCTTC. Translated: CASSVATAGRPYNEQFF.

This chain links TRBV30 with TRBJ1-2; a weak D match, TRBD1 (5 bases). This CDR3 is built from 13 residues. Trimming cost V 1 base and J 5 bases, with 11 bases left between them. In germline, CDR1 is GTSNPN, CDR2 SVGIG (reference sequence). In DNA form, the CDR3 reads TGTGCCTGGAGTGCTGAGACAGCTTATGGCTACACCTTC. The encoded protein is CAWSAETAYGYTF.

The V call is TRBV12-3 or TRBV12-4, the J call TRBJ2-2; D is unclear. The V end was cut by 10 bases, the J end by 1 base, with 13 bases between. This CDR3 comprises 14 residues. CDR3 nucleotides: TGTGCCACCAACCTCAATAGGAACACCGGGGAGCTGTTTTTT. This translates into CATNLNRNTGELFF.

This clonotype was seen a single time. This rearrangement joins TRBV30 to TRBJ2-3, with unresolved D. Trimming left V 2 bases short and J 0 bases short, with 12 bases between. Germline CDR1 is GTSNPN and CDR2 is SVGIG (reference sequence). The CDR3 consists of 15 residues. This chain's CDR3 is CAWSYPTTSTDTQYF. Written as DNA, the CDR3 is TGTGCCTGGAGTTACCCCACAACTAGCACAGATACGCAGTATTTT.

The J gene is TRBJ2-4, the V gene TRBV15; D uncertain. V was cut by 0 bases and J by 8 bases, with 14 bases left in between. There are 15 residues in the CDR3. Germline V gene data show CDR1 as LNHNV and CDR2 as YYDKDF (reference sequence). For the CDR3, the DNA is TGTGCCACCAGCAGAGATGCATCCGCTGTGGACATTCAGTACTTC. Protein product: CATSRDASAVDIQYF. Combining the CDR3 with reference TRBV15 and TRBJ2-4 gives the whole variable domain DAMVIQNPRYQVTQFGKPVTLSCSQTLNHNVMYWYQQKSSQAPKLLFHYYDKDFNNEADTPDNFQSRRPNTSFCFLDIRSPGLGDTAMYLCATSRDASAVDIQYFGAGTRLSVL.

This clonotype has just one count. The V and J genes are TRBV3-1 and TRBJ1-5, with 10 nucleotides matching TRBD1. The CDR3 is 16 residues long. V lost 4 bases, J lost 5 bases, and 8 bases stayed unmatched. From germline, CDR1 is LGHDT and CDR2 YNNKEL (reference sequence). The CDR3 reads CASSPHGTGVDQPQHF. As DNA, the CDR3 is TGTGCCAGCAGCCCCCATGGGACAGGGGTGGATCAGCCCCAGCATTTT.

This chain uses TRBV18 with TRBJ2-4; D gene unclear. V dropped 0 bases and J dropped 6 bases, with 9 bases sitting between them. In germline, CDR1 is KGHSH, CDR2 LQKENI. The CDR3 is made up of 14 amino acids. The CDR3 DNA sequence: TGTGCCAGCTCACCACCGTTGGCGGCAAACATTCAGTACTTC. Its protein is CASSPPLAANIQYF.

The V and J genes are TRBV23-1 and TRBJ2-6; D is undetermined. TRBV23-1 belongs to the ORF category, with a function that is uncertain. The V end lost 3 bases, the J end lost 5 bases, and 11 bases lay between the germline ends. This CDR3 has 15 amino acids. CDR3 in amino acids: CASSHTAGRANVLTF. CDR3 sequence (DNA): TGCGCCAGCAGTCACACGGCCGGGCGGGCCAACGTCCTGACTTTC.

The chain carries TRBV6-5 and TRBJ1-2; D remains unclear. The germline gives CDR1 MNHEY, CDR2 SVGAGI. The CDR3 sequence is 14 residues long. The germline V and J ends were trimmed by 5 bases and 4 bases, with 14 bases remaining between them. This chain's CDR3 is CASSPGPRTYGYTF. Written as DNA, the CDR3 is TGTGCCAGCAGTCCCGGGCCCCGGACCTATGGCTACACCTTC.